Given below is one T cell receptor beta chain in context. J gave up 6 bases and V 4 bases, and 10 bases lay outside the gene matches. Per germline, CDR1 SGHNT and CDR2 YYREEE (reference sequence). CDR3 length equals 15 residues. Repertoires were generated with immunoSEQ multiplex PCR, while TCRdb's copy carries only in-frame clones and drops some. The sample includes approximately 100,000 clones, 81% of them seen just once. This specimen belongs to a study of glioma-infiltrating T cells after dendritic cell vaccination. Study information: Samples are from glioblastoma patients in Phase I and II dendritic cell vaccine trials.

The chain links TRBV5-4 to TRBJ2-3; 8 bases line up with TRBD1. Sequencing was performed on blood, taken before dendritic cell vaccination. This clonotype was obtained from a human donor with glioblastoma. The CDR3 sequence is CASSREQGAGDTQYF. The CDR3 nucleotides read TGTGCCAGCAGCCGGGAGCAGGGGGCGGGGGATACGCAGTATTTT.